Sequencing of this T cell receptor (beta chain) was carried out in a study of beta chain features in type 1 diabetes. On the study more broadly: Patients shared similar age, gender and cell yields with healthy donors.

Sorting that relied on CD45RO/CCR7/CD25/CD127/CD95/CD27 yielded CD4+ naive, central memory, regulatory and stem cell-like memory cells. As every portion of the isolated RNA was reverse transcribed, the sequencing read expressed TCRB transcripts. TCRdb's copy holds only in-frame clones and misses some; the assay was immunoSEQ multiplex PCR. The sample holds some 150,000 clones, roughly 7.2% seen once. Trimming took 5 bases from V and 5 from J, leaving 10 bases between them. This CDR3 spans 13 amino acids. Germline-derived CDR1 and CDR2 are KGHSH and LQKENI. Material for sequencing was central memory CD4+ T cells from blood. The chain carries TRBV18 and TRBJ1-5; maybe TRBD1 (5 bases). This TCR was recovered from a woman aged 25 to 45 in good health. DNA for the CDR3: TGTGCCAGCTCAGGAGGGGAACATCAGCCCCAGCATTTT. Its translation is CASSGGEHQPQHF.